Listed here is a single TCR beta chain. The table came from immunoSEQ multiplex PCR; TCRdb's copy has only in-frame clones and leaves some out. The table has about 3,400 clones, 80% to 85% seen once. This specimen belongs to a study of T cells after posttransplantation cyclophosphamide. Germline V CDR1 and CDR2: MDHEN, SYDVKM. CDR3 length equals 16 residues. With 5 bases removed from V and 0 bases from J, the gap between germline ends came to 14 bases. This sequence originates from a woman aged 60-75 years in good health, CMV-negative, and a related stem cell transplant donor. Sequenced: CD8+ T cells sorted from bone marrow. The chain has TRBV28 and TRBJ2-1; TRBD1 is a possible D gene (6 bases). The CDR3 protein is CASSRRGLSSYNEQFF. The DNA for the CDR3 is TGTGCCAGCAGTCGCAGGGGATTGAGCTCCTACAATGAGCAGTTCTTC.